Given below is one T cell receptor beta chain in context. Between the trimmed V and J ends, which lost 4 bases and 3 bases, there was a span of 16 bases. The CDR3 spans 15 residues. The germline V gene has CDR1 MNHEY and CDR2 SMNVEV (reference sequence). Documented treatment: randomized to nivolumab then ipilimumab (arm A) or the reverse (arm B). The data were produced by immunoSEQ multiplex PCR, yet TCRdb's version contains in-frame clones alone and is incomplete. The sample holds roughly 20,000 clones, approximately 81% seen once. The data originate from a study of sequential checkpoint blockade in melanoma.

This TCR derives from a human donor with melanoma. The gene calls are TRBV27 and TRBJ2-7; D is perhaps TRBD1 (6 bases). The sample here was CD8+ T cells sorted from blood (inferred from file names), taken from a patient given nivolumab and ipilimumab in sequence. CDR3 in DNA: TGTGCCAGCAGTTCGATGGGGACACACTTCTACGAGCAGTACTTC. Translation gives CASSSMGTHFYEQYF.